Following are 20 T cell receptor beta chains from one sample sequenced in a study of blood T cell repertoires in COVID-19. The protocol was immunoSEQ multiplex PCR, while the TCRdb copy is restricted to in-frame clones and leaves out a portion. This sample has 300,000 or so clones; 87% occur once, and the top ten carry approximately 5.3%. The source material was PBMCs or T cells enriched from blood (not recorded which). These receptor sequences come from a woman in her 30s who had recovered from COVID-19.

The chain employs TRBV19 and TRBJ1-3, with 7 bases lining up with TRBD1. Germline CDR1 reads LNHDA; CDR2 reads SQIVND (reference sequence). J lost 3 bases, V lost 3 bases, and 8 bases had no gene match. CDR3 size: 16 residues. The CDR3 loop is CASSMKQGRLGNTIYF. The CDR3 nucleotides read TGTGCCAGTAGTATGAAACAGGGGCGACTTGGAAACACCATATATTTT.

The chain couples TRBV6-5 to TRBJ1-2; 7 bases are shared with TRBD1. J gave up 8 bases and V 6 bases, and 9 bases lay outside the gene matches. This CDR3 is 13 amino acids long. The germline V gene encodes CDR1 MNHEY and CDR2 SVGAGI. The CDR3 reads CASRVAGGSGYTF. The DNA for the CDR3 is TGTGCCAGCAGGGTGGCAGGGGGATCCGGCTACACCTTC.

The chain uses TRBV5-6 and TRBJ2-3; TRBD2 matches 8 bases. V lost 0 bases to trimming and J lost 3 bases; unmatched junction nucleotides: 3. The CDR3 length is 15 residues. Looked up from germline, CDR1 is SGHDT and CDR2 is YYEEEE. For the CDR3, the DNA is TGTGCCAGCAGCTTGGGGGGACTAGGTACAGATACGCAGTATTTT. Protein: CASSLGGLGTDTQYF.

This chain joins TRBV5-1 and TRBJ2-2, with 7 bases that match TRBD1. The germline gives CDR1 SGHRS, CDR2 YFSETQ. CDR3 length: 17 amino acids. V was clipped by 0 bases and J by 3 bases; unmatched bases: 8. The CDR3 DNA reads TGCGCCAGCAGCTTGGGGAAGGGGGCTACCGACACCGGGGAGCTGTTTTTT. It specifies CASSLGKGATDTGELFF.

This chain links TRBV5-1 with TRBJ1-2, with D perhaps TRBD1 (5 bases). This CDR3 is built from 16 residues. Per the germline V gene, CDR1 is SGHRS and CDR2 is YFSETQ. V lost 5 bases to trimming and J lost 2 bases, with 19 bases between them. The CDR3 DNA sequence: TGCGCCAGCAGTGAGCAGGTGGGGCAGCCGAACTATGGCTACACCTTC. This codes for CASSEQVGQPNYGYTF.

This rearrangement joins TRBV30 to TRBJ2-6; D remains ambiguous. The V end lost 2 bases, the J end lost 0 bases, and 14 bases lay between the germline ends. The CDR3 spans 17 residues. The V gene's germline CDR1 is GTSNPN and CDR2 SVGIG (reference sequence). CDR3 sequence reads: CAWSQLPLHSGANVLTF. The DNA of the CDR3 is TGTGCCTGGAGTCAACTCCCTCTGCACTCTGGGGCCAACGTCCTGACTTTC. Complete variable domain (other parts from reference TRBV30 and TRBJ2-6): SQTIHQWPATLVQPVGSPLSLECTVEGTSNPNLYWYRQAAGRGLQLLFYSVGIGQISSEVPQNLSASRPQDRQFILSSKKLLLSDSGFYLCAWSQLPLHSGANVLTFGAGSRLTVL.

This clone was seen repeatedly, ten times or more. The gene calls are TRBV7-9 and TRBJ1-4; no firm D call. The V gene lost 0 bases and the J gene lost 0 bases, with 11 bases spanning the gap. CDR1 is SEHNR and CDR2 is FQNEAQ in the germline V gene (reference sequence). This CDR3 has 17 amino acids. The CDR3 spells CASSLAARIATNEKLFF. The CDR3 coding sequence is TGTGCCAGCAGCTTAGCCGCCAGAATTGCAACTAATGAAAAACTGTTTTTT.

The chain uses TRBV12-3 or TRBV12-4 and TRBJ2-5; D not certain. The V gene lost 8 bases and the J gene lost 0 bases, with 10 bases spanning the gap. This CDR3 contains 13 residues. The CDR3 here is CASCRSDQETQYF. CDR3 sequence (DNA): TGTGCCAGCTGCCGAAGCGACCAAGAGACCCAGTACTTC.

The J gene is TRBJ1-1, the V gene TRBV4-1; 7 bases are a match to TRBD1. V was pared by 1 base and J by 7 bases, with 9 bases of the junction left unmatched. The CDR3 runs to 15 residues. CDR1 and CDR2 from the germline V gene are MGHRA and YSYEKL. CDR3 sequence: CASSQVRQGLSEAFF. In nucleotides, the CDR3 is TGCGCCAGCAGCCAAGTAAGACAGGGTTTGAGTGAAGCTTTCTTT.

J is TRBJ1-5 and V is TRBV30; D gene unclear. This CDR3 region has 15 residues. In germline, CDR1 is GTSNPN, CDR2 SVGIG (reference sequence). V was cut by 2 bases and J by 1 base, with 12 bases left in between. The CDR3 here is CAWSPLGLSNQPQHF. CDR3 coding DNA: TGTGCCTGGAGTCCATTAGGACTGAGCAATCAGCCCCAGCATTTT.

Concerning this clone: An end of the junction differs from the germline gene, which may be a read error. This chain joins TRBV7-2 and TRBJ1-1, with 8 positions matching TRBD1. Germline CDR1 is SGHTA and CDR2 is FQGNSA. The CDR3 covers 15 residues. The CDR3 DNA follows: TGTGCCAGCAGCTCGGCAAGATCAGGACAGGGCCTTGTTTACTTT. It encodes CASSSARSGQGLVYF.

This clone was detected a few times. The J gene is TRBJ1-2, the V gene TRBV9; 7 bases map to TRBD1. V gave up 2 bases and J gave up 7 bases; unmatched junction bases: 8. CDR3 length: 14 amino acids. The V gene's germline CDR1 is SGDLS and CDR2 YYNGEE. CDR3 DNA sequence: TGTGCCAGCAGCGTGCGTGACAGGGTGGGTGGCTACACCTTC. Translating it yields CASSVRDRVGGYTF.

DNA for the CDR3: TGTGCCAGCAGCTTAGATCTAGCGGGGTACTACAATGAGCAGTTCTTC. It codes for CASSLDLAGYYNEQFF. The chain has TRBV7-9 and TRBJ2-1; 9 bases map to TRBD2. There are 16 residues in the CDR3. With V trimmed by 1 base and J by 3 bases, 4 bases remained unmatched. CDR1 SEHNR and CDR2 FQNEAQ come from the germline V gene (reference sequence).

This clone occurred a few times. The CDR3 coding sequence is TGTGCCACCAGCAGAGTCTCCGGGACAGGGAGGACTGAAGCTTTCTTT. It codes for CATSRVSGTGRTEAFF. This chain joins TRBV15 and TRBJ1-1, with 9 nucleotides matching TRBD1. V trimming: 1 base; J trimming: 5 bases; junction bases outside the gene matches: 8. The CDR3 is 16 residues long. Germline V gives CDR1 LNHNV, CDR2 YYDKDF (reference sequence).

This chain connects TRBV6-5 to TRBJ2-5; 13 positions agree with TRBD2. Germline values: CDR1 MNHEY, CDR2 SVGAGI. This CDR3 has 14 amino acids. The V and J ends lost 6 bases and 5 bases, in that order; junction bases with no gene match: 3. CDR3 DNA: TGTGCCAGCAGAACTAGCGGGGGGGCGGAGACCCAGTACTTC. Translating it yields CASRTSGGAETQYF.

DNA of the CDR3: TGTGCCAGCAGCTTCGTGGGTCAGGGGGCCACTGAAGCTTTCTTT. Translating gives CASSFVGQGATEAFF. The chain carries TRBV11-2 and TRBJ1-1; TRBD1 matches at 8 bases. This CDR3 contains 15 residues. Germline V gene lookup returns CDR1 SGHAT and CDR2 FQNNGV. J was trimmed by 4 bases and V by 3 bases; bases with no gene match: 7.

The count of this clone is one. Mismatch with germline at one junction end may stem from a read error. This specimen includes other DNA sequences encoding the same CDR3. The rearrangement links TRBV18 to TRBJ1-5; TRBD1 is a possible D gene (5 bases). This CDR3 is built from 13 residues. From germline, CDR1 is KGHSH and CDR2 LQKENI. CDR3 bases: TGTGCCAGTTCACCAGGGCGAAATCAGCCCCAGCATTTT. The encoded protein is CASSPGRNQPQHF.

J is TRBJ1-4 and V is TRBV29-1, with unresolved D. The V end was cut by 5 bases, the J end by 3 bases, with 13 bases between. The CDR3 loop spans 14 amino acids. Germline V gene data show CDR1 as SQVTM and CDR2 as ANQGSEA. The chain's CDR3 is CSVRSAGANEKLFF. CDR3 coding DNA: TGCAGCGTTCGATCGGCAGGTGCTAATGAAAAACTGTTTTTT.

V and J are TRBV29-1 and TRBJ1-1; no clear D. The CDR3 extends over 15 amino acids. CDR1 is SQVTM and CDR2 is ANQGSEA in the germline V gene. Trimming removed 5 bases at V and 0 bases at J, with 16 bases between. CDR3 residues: CSVFGLASLNTEAFF. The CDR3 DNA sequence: TGCAGCGTTTTTGGCCTCGCCTCCCTGAACACTGAAGCTTTCTTT.

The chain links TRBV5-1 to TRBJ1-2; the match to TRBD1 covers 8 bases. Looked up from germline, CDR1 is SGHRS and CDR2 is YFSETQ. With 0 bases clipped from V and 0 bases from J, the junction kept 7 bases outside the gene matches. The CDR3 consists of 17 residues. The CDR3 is CASSLAGQGATNYGYTF. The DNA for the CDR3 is TGCGCCAGCAGCTTGGCCGGGCAGGGGGCTACTAACTATGGCTACACCTTC.